This T cell receptor (beta chain) was recorded in a study of T cell responses to AZD1222 COVID-19 vaccine. Generated by immunoSEQ multiplex PCR, the TCRdb table keeps only in-frame clones and is missing some. The repertoire consists of about 150,000 clones, with 75% to 90% occurring once and the leading ten covering just under 7%. Trimming cost V 2 bases and J 5 bases, with 9 bases left between them. Looked up from germline, CDR1 is MDHEN and CDR2 is SYDVKM. The length of the CDR3 is 14 residues. The sequence came from an adult who had recovered from COVID-19. The input for sequencing was peripheral blood, taken after recovery from COVID-19. This chain uses TRBV28 with TRBJ1-4; D not resolved. The CDR3 reads CASSLIGVNEKLFF. CDR3 nucleotide sequence: TGTGCCAGCAGTTTAATCGGGGTAAATGAAAAACTGTTTTTT.